A single sample gave rise to the 29 T cell receptor beta chains below, sequenced in a study of Graves' ophthalmopathy and Graves' hyperthyroidism. Researchers took RNA transcripts and amplified TCR beta CDR3 regions from them. In the first round, RT-PCR was carried out with HTBI primers, and a multiplex PCR formed the second round. TCRdb re-called the multiplex PCR reads with MiXCR, one entry per CDR3 protein. The top ten hold 9.8% of the sample, which has approximately 480,000 distinct CDR3 sequences, roughly 14% seen once. The material sequenced was blood. The receptors originated from a woman aged 30 to 39 with Graves' ophthalmopathy.

In its sample, this clonotype was seen once. This chain connects TRBV6-1 to TRBJ2-7; 10 bases match TRBD1. This CDR3 is built from 15 residues. With 6 bases clipped from V and 4 bases from J, the junction kept 9 bases outside the gene matches. Germline CDR1 reads MNHNS; CDR2 reads SASEGT. CDR3 bases: TGTGCCAGCAGATCCCGGGACAGGGGATGGTACGAGCAGTACTTC. It encodes CASRSRDRGWYEQYF.

This clonotype was seen many times. J is TRBJ1-2 and V is TRBV2; 7 bases agree with TRBD1. V trimming: 8 bases; J trimming: 5 bases; junction bases outside the gene matches: 8. Germline CDR1 and CDR2: SNHLY and FYNNEI. The CDR3 has 13 residues. DNA for the CDR3: TGTGCCAGCCAGTCCTCAGGGGGATATGGCTACACCTTC. This codes for CASQSSGGYGYTF.

This clonotype was observed many times. The gene calls are TRBV29-1 and TRBJ2-5; D remains ambiguous. Deletions cut 7 bases from V and 2 bases from J, with 17 bases between. This CDR3 region has 14 residues. Germline CDR1 reads SQVTM; CDR2 reads ANQGSEA. As DNA, the CDR3 is TGCAGCGCTGCCACTGGGCCGGCTCAAGAGACCCAGTACTTC. Its protein is CSAATGPAQETQYF.

The rearrangement uses TRBV29-1 and TRBJ2-2; maybe TRBD1 (6 bases). The germline CDR1 and CDR2 sequences are SQVTM and ANQGSEA. The germline V and J ends were trimmed by 2 bases and 1 base, with 11 bases remaining between them. There are 15 residues in the CDR3. The CDR3 DNA follows: TGCAGCGTTGAACCCCAGGGGATGAACACCGGGGAGCTGTTTTTT. Amino acids: CSVEPQGMNTGELFF.

This clonotype was recorded a few times. The gene calls are TRBV4-2 and TRBJ2-7; 12 bases are shared with TRBD2. The V segment lost 2 bases and the J segment 5 bases; nucleotides outside the gene matches: 7. Germline V gene sequence: CDR1 LGHNA, CDR2 YNFKEQ. This CDR3 has 16 amino acids. This CDR3 is CASSQSWLAGGHEQYF. The CDR3 DNA follows: TGTGCCAGCAGCCAATCGTGGCTAGCGGGAGGGCACGAGCAGTACTTC.

There are many counts of this clonotype. The rearrangement joins TRBV12-3 or TRBV12-4 to TRBJ2-5; D gene ambiguous. V lost 3 bases, J lost 4 bases, and 24 bases lay in between. CDR3 length equals 18 residues. The CDR3 nucleotides are TGTGCCAGCAGTTTTTTCGCGGCGCCCGTTCAGGAGATAGAGACCCAGTACTTC. Translated, it gives CASSFFAAPVQEIETQYF.

The sample holds many counts of this clonotype. V usage is TRBV28 and J usage is TRBJ2-5; D may be TRBD2 (6 bases). The CDR3 consists of 16 residues. The germline V and J ends were trimmed by 6 bases and 4 bases, with 21 bases remaining between them. Looked up from germline, CDR1 is MDHEN and CDR2 is SYDVKM. CDR3: CASRERMRRGGETQYF. CDR3 coding DNA: TGTGCCAGCAGAGAGAGGATGAGGAGGGGCGGAGAGACCCAGTACTTC.

This clonotype was counted ten times or more. The chain couples TRBV15 to TRBJ1-2; TRBD1 matches 10 bases. Trimming took 0 bases from V and 4 from J; bases not matched to a gene: 8. CDR1 and CDR2 from the germline V gene are LNHNV and YYDKDF (reference sequence). CDR3 length: 17 amino acids. CDR3 nucleotides: TGTGCCACCAGCAGAGATAAGGGACAGGGGTCTAGCTATGGCTACACCTTC. It yields the protein CATSRDKGQGSSYGYTF.

This clonotype is a singleton in its sample. The chain is built from TRBV24-1 and TRBJ1-1; no clear D gene. The CDR3 spans 13 residues. V was shortened by 2 bases and J by 3 bases, with 6 bases between the two germline ends. Germline V gene lookup returns CDR1 KGHDR and CDR2 SFDVKD. The CDR3: CATSDSEYTEAFF. The DNA of the CDR3 is TGTGCCACCAGTGATTCAGAGTACACTGAAGCTTTCTTT.

This clonotype came up many times. The rearrangement joins TRBV12-3 or TRBV12-4 to TRBJ1-1; tentative D call: TRBD1 (6 bases). CDR3 length: 14 residues. With 2 bases removed from V and 3 bases from J, the gap between germline ends came to 10 bases. Here the CDR3 reads CASSLWGLDTEAFF. The CDR3 nucleotides are TGTGCCAGCAGTTTATGGGGGCTGGACACTGAAGCTTTCTTT.

This clonotype was recorded at least ten times. The chain uses TRBV7-8 and TRBJ2-7, with TRBD1 identical over 8 bases. V shed 1 base, J shed 5 bases, and the junction held 7 bases outside the gene matches. CDR1 and CDR2 (germline): SGHVS, FQNEAQ. This CDR3 is built from 15 residues. CDR3 region: CASSLGTGSGNEQYF. The CDR3 DNA is TGTGCCAGCAGCTTAGGGACAGGGTCCGGCAACGAGCAGTACTTC.

The chain recombines TRBV12-3 or TRBV12-4 with TRBJ1-1; TRBD1 aligns across 7 bases. With V trimmed by 5 bases and J by 4 bases, 10 bases remained unmatched. This CDR3 is 15 amino acids long. CDR3 region: CASSPTTGDSTEAFF. CDR3 bases: TGTGCCAGCAGTCCAACTACAGGGGATAGCACTGAAGCTTTCTTT.

This clonotype was observed many times. This chain connects TRBV12-3 or TRBV12-4 to TRBJ1-1; 7 bases map to TRBD1. This CDR3 spans 16 amino acids. V gave up 5 bases and J gave up 4 bases; unmatched junction bases: 13. CDR3 nucleotides: TGTGCCAGCAGTCCCAGAGGGGGCCGGAGTGGCACTGAAGCTTTCTTT. Amino acid sequence: CASSPRGGRSGTEAFF.

This clonotype was seen repeatedly, ten times or more. The chain has TRBV6-5 and TRBJ1-5; the match to TRBD1 covers 7 bases. CDR1 and CDR2 from the germline V gene are MNHEY and SVGAGI. The CDR3 loop spans 12 amino acids. J was trimmed by 7 bases and V by 5 bases; bases with no gene match: 2. The CDR3, as DNA: TGTGCCAGCAGTAACAGGGGACAGCCCCAGCATTTT. Residues: CASSNRGQPQHF.

The chain has TRBV12-3 or TRBV12-4 and TRBJ1-1; TRBD1 might be the D (6 bases). CDR3 length: 18 amino acids. V was pared by 7 bases and J by 0 bases, with 24 bases between. The CDR3 sequence: CASTQREQGGLMNTEAFF. CDR3 in DNA: TGTGCCAGCACCCAACGGGAACAAGGGGGTTTAATGAACACTGAAGCTTTCTTT.

This clonotype was seen ten or more times. The chain joins TRBV5-6 to TRBJ1-6; no clear D. The CDR3 totals 15 residues. V shed 2 bases and J shed 0 bases, with 6 bases lying between them. Germline V gene lookup returns CDR1 SGHDT and CDR2 YYEEEE. CDR3 in amino acids: CASSFFNSYNSPLHF. The CDR3 DNA reads TGTGCCAGCAGCTTTTTTAACTCCTATAATTCACCCCTCCACTTT.

This clonotype was seen many times. This chain links TRBV29-1 with TRBJ2-7; D gene ambiguous. Trimming took off 3 bases at V and 0 bases at J, with 9 bases between the two ends. The CDR3 consists of 13 residues. Germline V gene sequence: CDR1 SQVTM, CDR2 ANQGSEA. The CDR3 DNA is TGCAGCGTTGACACCCTTATCTCCTACGAGCAGTACTTC. Protein sequence: CSVDTLISYEQYF.

In its sample, this clonotype was seen many times. J is TRBJ2-5 and V is TRBV6-1, with D possibly being TRBD1 (5 bases). Trimming cost V 0 bases and J 5 bases, with 13 bases left between them. Germline V lookup: CDR1 MNHNS, CDR2 SASEGT. This CDR3 has 15 residues. The CDR3 loop reads CASSEASTAGETQYF. Here the CDR3 DNA reads TGTGCCAGCAGTGAAGCGTCTACCGCAGGGGAGACCCAGTACTTC.

The sample holds many counts of this clonotype. This rearrangement joins TRBV6-2 or TRBV6-3 to TRBJ1-1; D not resolved. Germline assignment: CDR1 MNHEY and CDR2 SVGEGT. Trimming removed 0 bases from V and 1 base from J, with 6 bases in between. There are 14 residues in the CDR3. This chain's CDR3 is CASSYSTRNTEAFF. The CDR3 DNA follows: TGTGCCAGCAGTTACTCGACTAGGAACACTGAAGCTTTCTTT.

This clonotype was observed a few times. The chain has TRBV20-1 and TRBJ1-1; TRBD1 matches 8 bases. V lost 5 bases to trimming and J lost 0 bases; unmatched junction nucleotides: 14. Germline V gives CDR1 DFQATT, CDR2 SNEGSKA (reference sequence). CDR3 length equals 17 residues. The CDR3 sequence is CSAPTRTGKKMNTEAFF. DNA for the CDR3: TGCAGTGCTCCCACCCGGACAGGGAAGAAGATGAACACTGAAGCTTTCTTT.

This clonotype was seen many times. The rearrangement joins TRBV20-1 to TRBJ1-1, with TRBD1 matching 9 bases. The CDR3 contains 15 residues. With 3 bases clipped from V and 3 bases from J, the junction kept 8 bases outside the gene matches. In germline, CDR1 is DFQATT, CDR2 SNEGSKA (reference sequence). The CDR3 coding sequence is TGCAGTGCTAGGCCTACAGGGGGCGGGGACACTGAAGCTTTCTTT. This sequence encodes CSARPTGGGDTEAFF.

This clonotype was counted at least ten times. The chain links TRBV6-5 to TRBJ2-5, with 9 nucleotides matching TRBD2. V dropped 4 bases and J dropped 5; count of bases not matched to a gene: 8. Germline CDR1 reads MNHEY; CDR2 reads SVGAGI. This CDR3 region has 15 residues. This CDR3 reads CASSSMRGGVETQYF. DNA of the CDR3: TGTGCCAGCAGTTCAATGCGGGGGGGCGTTGAGACCCAGTACTTC.

In its sample, this clonotype was seen many times. The chain combines TRBV15 with TRBJ2-2; D not resolved. Deletions cut 0 bases from V and 0 bases from J, with 11 bases between. The germline V gene encodes CDR1 LNHNV and CDR2 YYDKDF (reference sequence). This CDR3 contains 17 residues. CDR3 sequence reads: CATSRDRRGPNTGELFF. The CDR3 DNA follows: TGTGCCACCAGCAGAGATCGTCGTGGACCGAACACCGGGGAGCTGTTTTTT. Full variable domain (outside the CDR3, taken from reference TRBV15 and TRBJ2-2): DAMVIQNPRYQVTQFGKPVTLSCSQTLNHNVMYWYQQKSSQAPKLLFHYYDKDFNNEADTPDNFQSRRPNTSFCFLDIRSPGLGDTAMYLCATSRDRRGPNTGELFFGEGSRLTVL.

This clonotype was seen ten or more times. The chain joins TRBV11-3 to TRBJ2-5; D is undetermined. The CDR3 contains 15 residues. V was cut by 1 base and J by 0 bases, with 9 bases left in between. In germline, CDR1 is SGHNT, CDR2 YENEEA. The CDR3 DNA reads as TGTGCCAGCAGCTTAGGCCCTAGGAACCAAGAGACCCAGTACTTC. Translated: CASSLGPRNQETQYF.

This clonotype showed up many times. The rearrangement joins TRBV7-3 to TRBJ2-2; 8 bases map to TRBD1. V gave up 1 base and J gave up 4 bases; unmatched junction bases: 14. This CDR3 has 19 residues. CDR1 is SGHTA, CDR2 FQGTGA, per germline. CDR3 protein: CASSLNSLSDRAGTGELFF. CDR3 DNA sequence: TGTGCCAGCAGCTTAAATAGTCTTTCGGACAGGGCCGGCACCGGGGAGCTGTTTTTT.

The CDR3 loop reads CASSEWTVRTNSPLHF. The CDR3 DNA follows: TGTGCCAGCAGCGAATGGACAGTGAGGACTAATTCACCCCTCCACTTT. The chain carries TRBV5-6 and TRBJ1-6; a weak D match, TRBD1 (6 bases). The CDR3 consists of 16 residues. CDR1 is SGHDT and CDR2 is YYEEEE in the germline V gene. V lost 4 bases to trimming and J lost 6 bases, with 17 bases between them.

This clonotype was picked up a small number of times. The rearrangement uses TRBV30 and TRBJ1-1; 8 bases map to TRBD1. V was clipped by 5 bases and J by 1 base; unmatched bases: 12. This CDR3 is built from 16 residues. The germline gives CDR1 GTSNPN, CDR2 SVGIG (reference sequence). The CDR3 DNA is TGTGCCTGGGCAGGGGGCGGGGGGATAAGGAACACTGAAGCTTTCTTT. The encoded protein is CAWAGGGGIRNTEAFF.

A few counts support this clonotype. This probably arose from a read error, given a far larger clone one base away. Here the CDR3 omits its conserved ending phenylalanine or tryptophan, so a read error is the likely source. V is TRBV12-3 or TRBV12-4 and J is TRBJ2-7, with 7 bases lining up with TRBD1. The CDR3 is 13 residues long. Germline trimming cut 5 bases from V and 4 bases from J; bases unmatched to any gene: 5. CDR3 nucleotides: TGTGCCAGCAGTCTTGACAGGGTTTACGAGCAGTACTTA. This codes for CASSLDRVYEQYL.

This clonotype has ten or more counts. The chain links TRBV6-1 to TRBJ1-2, with 8 bases identical to TRBD1. From germline, CDR1 is MNHNS and CDR2 SASEGT. Germline trimming cut 6 bases from V and 7 bases from J; bases unmatched to any gene: 7. This CDR3 has 13 residues. CDR3 coding DNA: TGTGCCAGCAGAGCGACAGGGGTTCTTGGCTACACCTTC. Translation: CASRATGVLGYTF.